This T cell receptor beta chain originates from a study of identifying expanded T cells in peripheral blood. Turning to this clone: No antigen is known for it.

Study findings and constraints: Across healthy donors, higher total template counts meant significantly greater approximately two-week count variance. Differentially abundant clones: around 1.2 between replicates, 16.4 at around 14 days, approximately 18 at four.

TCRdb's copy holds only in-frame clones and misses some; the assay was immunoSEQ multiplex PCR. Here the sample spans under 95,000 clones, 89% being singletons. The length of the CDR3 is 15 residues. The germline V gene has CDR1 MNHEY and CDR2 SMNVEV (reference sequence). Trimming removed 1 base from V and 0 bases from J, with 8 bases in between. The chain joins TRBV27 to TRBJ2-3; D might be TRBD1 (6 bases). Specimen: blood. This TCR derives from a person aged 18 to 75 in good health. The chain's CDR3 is CASSLYRASTDTQYF. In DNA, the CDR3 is TGTGCCAGCAGTTTATACAGGGCCAGCACAGATACGCAGTATTTT.